The 18 T cell receptor beta chains in this list originate from one sample, sequenced in a study of shared clonotypes between healthy human individuals. The repertoire was sequenced with immunoSEQ multiplex PCR; TCRdb's copy has only in-frame clones and lacks some. This repertoire shows roughly 1,100,000 clones, roughly 80% found once; its top ten account for around 1.5%. Sequenced: memory CD4+ T cells sorted from blood. Subset in this sample: CD45RA-negative fraction. These receptors all stem from a man younger than 35 in good health.

The gene calls are TRBV5-6 and TRBJ2-1; TRBD2 matches at 12 bases. The CDR3 is made up of 16 amino acids. Per the germline V gene, CDR1 is SGHDT and CDR2 is YYEEEE. The junction had 6 bases not matched to a gene; V was cut back by 4 bases and J by 4 bases. The CDR3 nucleotides read TGTGCCAGCAGCCCCCTACTAGCGGGAGGTTACAATGAGCAGTTCTTC. Residues: CASSPLLAGGYNEQFF.

The V and J genes are TRBV6-5 and TRBJ2-3; 10 nucleotides line up with TRBD2. V lost 7 bases to trimming and J lost 5 bases; unmatched junction nucleotides: 3. CDR3 length: 13 residues. CDR1 and CDR2 from the germline V gene are MNHEY and SVGAGI. The CDR3 region is CASKAGGRDTQYF. DNA of the CDR3: TGTGCCAGCAAAGCGGGGGGGAGAGATACGCAGTATTTT.

The V call is TRBV5-4, the J call TRBJ1-1, with 9 bases fitting TRBD1. This CDR3 is 16 amino acids long. The V segment lost 3 bases and the J segment 5 bases; nucleotides outside the gene matches: 11. Germline assignment: CDR1 SGHNT and CDR2 YYREEE (reference sequence). In DNA, the CDR3 is TGTGCCAGCAGCTCTGGACAGGGGCCCGGTTGGACTGAAGCTTTCTTT. Amino acid sequence: CASSSGQGPGWTEAFF.

The chain couples TRBV19 to TRBJ1-6, with D uncertain. Germline V CDR1 and CDR2: LNHDA, SQIVND (reference sequence). This CDR3 is 14 amino acids long. V was pared by 5 bases and J by 7 bases, with 12 bases between. The DNA of the CDR3 is TGTGCCAGTAGTGCACAAAGCAGAAATTCACCCCTCCACTTT. Protein: CASSAQSRNSPLHF.

The V and J genes are TRBV18 and TRBJ2-7; a weak D match, TRBD2 (6 bases). V shed 2 bases and J shed 6 bases, with 23 bases lying between them. This CDR3 contains 17 residues. The germline V gene has CDR1 KGHSH and CDR2 LQKENI. CDR3 region: CASSPAAGSAPSVEQYF. CDR3 nucleotides: TGTGCCAGCTCACCAGCGGCGGGAAGCGCCCCGTCCGTCGAGCAGTACTTC. Full variable domain (outside the CDR3, taken from reference TRBV18 and TRBJ2-7): NAGVMQNPRHLVRRRGQEARLRCSPMKGHSHVYWYRQLPEEGLKFMVYLQKENIIDESGMPKERFSAEFPKEGPSILRIQQVVRGDSAAYFCASSPAAGSAPSVEQYFGPGTRLTVT.

The table lists this clone with many counts. This chain links TRBV7-9 with TRBJ1-1, with D uncertain. This CDR3 comprises 14 residues. The germline V and J ends were trimmed by 4 bases and 4 bases, with 13 bases remaining between them. Germline-derived CDR1 and CDR2 are SEHNR and FQNEAQ (reference sequence). The CDR3 reads CASSSWRASTEAFF. CDR3 nucleotides: TGTGCCAGCAGCTCGTGGAGGGCGAGCACTGAAGCTTTCTTT.

This sequence joins TRBV15 and TRBJ2-1; TRBD2 agrees at 11 bases. CDR1 is LNHNV and CDR2 is YYDKDF in the germline V gene (reference sequence). After removal of 0 bases from V and 7 bases from J, the junction contained 8 bases not matched to a gene. This CDR3 contains 17 residues. CDR3: CATSRDFTSGRRNEQFF. The CDR3 DNA follows: TGTGCCACCAGCAGAGATTTTACTAGCGGGAGAAGGAATGAGCAGTTCTTC.

This clone has only a few counts. CDR3 protein: CASSQEGGAYQPQHF. CDR3 DNA sequence: TGTGCCAGCAGCCAGGAAGGGGGCGCGTACCAGCCCCAGCATTTT. This chain links TRBV4-2 with TRBJ1-5; 7 bases fit TRBD1. Germline CDR1 is LGHNA and CDR2 is YNFKEQ. This CDR3 contains 15 residues. V lost 3 bases and J lost 7; bases outside the gene matches: 9.

The chain links TRBV30 to TRBJ2-1; D is uncertain. The CDR3 consists of 13 residues. Trimming removed 1 base from V and 6 bases from J, with 10 bases in between. The V gene's germline CDR1 is GTSNPN and CDR2 SVGIG (reference sequence). CDR3 residues: CAWSGTLPNEQFF. In DNA form, the CDR3 reads TGTGCCTGGAGTGGAACACTACCCAATGAGCAGTTCTTC.

The J gene is TRBJ2-3, the V gene TRBV7-9; D possibly corresponds to TRBD1 (5 bases). The CDR3 totals 15 residues. V lost 1 base to trimming and J lost 3 bases, with 11 bases between them. Germline V CDR1 and CDR2: SEHNR, FQNEAQ (reference sequence). CDR3 residues: CASSLDRPKTDTQYF. CDR3 nucleotides: TGTGCCAGCAGCTTAGACAGGCCCAAAACAGATACGCAGTATTTT.

The chain employs TRBV21-1 and TRBJ2-2; TRBD1 was called by the table and not checked on the DNA. TRBV21-1 is designated a pseudogene. The CDR3 runs 16 residues. CDR3 amino acids: CASSKSWGQNTGELFF. The CDR3 DNA follows: TGTGCCAGCAGCAAAAGCTGGGGACAGAACACCGGGGAGCTGTTTTTT.

There are many counts of this clone. The chain joins TRBV15 to TRBJ2-3, with D possibly being TRBD1 (6 bases). V was cut by 5 bases and J by 0 bases, with 12 bases left in between. The CDR3 spans 15 residues. Germline V lookup: CDR1 LNHNV, CDR2 YYDKDF (reference sequence). The CDR3 DNA reads as TGTGCCACCAGCGTGTCGGGACAAAGCACAGATACGCAGTATTTT. This codes for CATSVSGQSTDTQYF.

J is TRBJ1-3 and V is TRBV29-1; tentatively, D is TRBD1 (5 bases). The CDR3 has 13 amino acids. Per germline, CDR1 SQVTM and CDR2 ANQGSEA. V was pared by 6 bases and J by 4 bases, with 13 bases between. The CDR3, as DNA: TGCAGCGTCTCCTCACAGGCGGGAAACACCATATATTTT. Protein: CSVSSQAGNTIYF.

The CDR3 nucleotides are TGTGCCAGCAGTTTAACAGGGCCCTTCTATGGCTACACCTTC. Amino acid sequence: CASSLTGPFYGYTF. The chain links TRBV28 to TRBJ1-2; D may be TRBD1 (6 bases). The V end was cut by 2 bases, the J end by 4 bases, with 11 bases between. Germline loops: CDR1 MDHEN, CDR2 SYDVKM. The CDR3 is 14 amino acids.

The rearrangement joins TRBV5-1 to TRBJ2-1; no definite D call. Between the trimmed V and J ends, which lost 0 bases and 0 bases, there was a span of 7 bases. The CDR3 totals 15 residues. The germline V gene has CDR1 SGHRS and CDR2 YFSETQ. The DNA for the CDR3 is TGCGCCAGCAGCTTGGTTCCCAACTCCTACAATGAGCAGTTCTTC. Its protein product is CASSLVPNSYNEQFF.

V usage is TRBV13 and J usage is TRBJ2-3; D is undetermined. CDR3 length: 13 residues. V was clipped by 5 bases and J by 12 bases, with 18 bases between them. Germline loops: CDR1 PRHDT, CDR2 FYEKMQ (reference sequence). The CDR3 DNA reads TGTGCCAGCAGCCTACGAAACACGAAGATCCAGTATTTT. It specifies CASSLRNTKIQYF.

The chain recombines TRBV5-4 with TRBJ1-6; D is possibly TRBD1 (5 bases). The CDR3 runs to 14 residues. The V gene's germline CDR1 is SGHNT and CDR2 YYREEE (reference sequence). Trimming took 4 bases from V and 10 from J, leaving 15 bases between them. CDR3 in amino acids: CASSLRGDGSPLHF. The CDR3 region has the DNA TGTGCCAGCAGCCTCCGGGGGGATGGGTCACCCCTCCACTTT.

In this sample, this clone turned up many times. A junction boundary mismatches the germline segment, possibly from a read error. The chain uses TRBV5-1 and TRBJ2-5; TRBD2 might be the D (6 bases). This CDR3 has 13 amino acids. Germline lookup yields CDR1 SGHRS and CDR2 YFSETQ. The CDR3 DNA is TGCGCCAGCAGCTTGGAGACTAGATTCCCCCATCACTTC. As protein: CASSLETRFPHHF. The entire variable domain, with the rest obtained from reference TRBV5-1 and TRBJ2-5, is as follows: KAGVTQTPRYLIKTRGQQVTLSCSPISGHRSVSWYQQTPGQGLQFLFEYFSETQRNKGNFPGRFSGRQFSNSRSEMNVSTLELGDSALYLCASSLETRFPHHFGPGTRLLVL.